Below, one TCR beta chain is given with its context. The sample comes from a study of blood T cell repertoires in COVID-19. The CDR3 consists of 11 residues. Trimming removed 4 bases at V and 10 bases at J, with 7 bases between. The data were produced by immunoSEQ multiplex PCR, yet TCRdb's version contains in-frame clones alone and is incomplete. Of about 98,000 clones detected, roughly 80% appear once; the ten largest clones hold 9.5% to 12%. The receptor comes from a woman aged 80 or older with acute or convalescent COVID-19. The material sequenced was peripheral blood. The chain recombines TRBV12-3 or TRBV12-4 with TRBJ2-2; D is undetermined. Here the CDR3 reads CASSSRVELFF. DNA of the CDR3: TGTGCCAGCAGTTCCCGGGTGGAGCTGTTTTTT.